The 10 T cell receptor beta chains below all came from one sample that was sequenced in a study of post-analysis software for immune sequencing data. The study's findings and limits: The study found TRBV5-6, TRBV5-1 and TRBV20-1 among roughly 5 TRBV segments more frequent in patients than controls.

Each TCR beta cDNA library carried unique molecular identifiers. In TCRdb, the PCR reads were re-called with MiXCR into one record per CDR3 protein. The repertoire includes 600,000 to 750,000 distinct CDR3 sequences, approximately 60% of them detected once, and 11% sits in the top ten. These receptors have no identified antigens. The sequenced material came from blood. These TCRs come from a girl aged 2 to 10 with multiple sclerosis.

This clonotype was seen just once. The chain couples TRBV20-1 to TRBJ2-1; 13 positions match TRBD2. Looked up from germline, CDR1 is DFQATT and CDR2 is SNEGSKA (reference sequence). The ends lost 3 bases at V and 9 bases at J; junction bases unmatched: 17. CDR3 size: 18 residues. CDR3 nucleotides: TGCAGTGCTAGTAGTTGGCCGCAAGGGACTAGCGGGAATTCTGAGCAGTTCTTC. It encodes CSASSWPQGTSGNSEQFF.

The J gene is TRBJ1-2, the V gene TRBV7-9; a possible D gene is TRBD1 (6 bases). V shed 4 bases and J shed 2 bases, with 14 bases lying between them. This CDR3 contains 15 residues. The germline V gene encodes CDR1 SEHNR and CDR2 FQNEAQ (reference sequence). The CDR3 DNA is TGTGCCAGCAGCTCCGGGACACCAATAAACTATGGCTACACCTTC. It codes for CASSSGTPINYGYTF.

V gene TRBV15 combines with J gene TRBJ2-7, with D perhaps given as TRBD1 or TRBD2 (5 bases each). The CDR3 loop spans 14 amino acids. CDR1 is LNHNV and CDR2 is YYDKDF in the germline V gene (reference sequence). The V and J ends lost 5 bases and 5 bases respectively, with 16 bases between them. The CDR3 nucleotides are TGTGCCACCAGCGGGACCCAGGACGGCGACGAGCAGTACTTC. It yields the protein CATSGTQDGDEQYF.

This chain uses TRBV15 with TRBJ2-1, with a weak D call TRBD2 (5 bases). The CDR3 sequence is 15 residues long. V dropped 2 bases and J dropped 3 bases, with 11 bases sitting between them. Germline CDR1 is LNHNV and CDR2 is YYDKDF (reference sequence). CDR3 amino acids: CATSRSHTSYNEQFF. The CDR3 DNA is TGTGCCACCAGCAGATCGCACACTAGCTACAATGAGCAGTTCTTC.

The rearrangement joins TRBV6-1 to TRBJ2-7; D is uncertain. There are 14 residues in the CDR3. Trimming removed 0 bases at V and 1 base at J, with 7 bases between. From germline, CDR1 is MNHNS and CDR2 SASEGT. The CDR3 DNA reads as TGTGCCAGCAGTGAAGCGCGCAGTTCCTACGAGCAGTACTTC. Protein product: CASSEARSSYEQYF.

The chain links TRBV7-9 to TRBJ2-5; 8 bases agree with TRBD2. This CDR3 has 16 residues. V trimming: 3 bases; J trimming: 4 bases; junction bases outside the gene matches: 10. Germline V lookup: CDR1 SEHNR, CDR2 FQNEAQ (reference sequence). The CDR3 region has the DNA TGTGCCAGCAGCTTTCGCAGCGGGAGTATAGTAGAGACCCAGTACTTC. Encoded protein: CASSFRSGSIVETQYF.

The DNA for the CDR3 is TGCAGTGCTAGAGCTGTGCTAGCGGAGACCTACAATGAGCAGTTCTTC. This encodes CSARAVLAETYNEQFF. The chain recombines TRBV20-1 with TRBJ2-1, with 7 bases fitting TRBD2. The germline CDR1 and CDR2 sequences are DFQATT and SNEGSKA (reference sequence). V dropped 1 base and J dropped 2; count of bases not matched to a gene: 8. This CDR3 spans 16 amino acids.

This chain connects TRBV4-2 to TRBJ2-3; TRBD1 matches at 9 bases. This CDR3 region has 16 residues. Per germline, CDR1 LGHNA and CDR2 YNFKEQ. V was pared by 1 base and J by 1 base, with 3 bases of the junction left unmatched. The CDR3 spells CASSQVRQGGTDTQYF. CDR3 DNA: TGTGCCAGCAGCCAAGTAAGACAGGGGGGCACAGATACGCAGTATTTT.

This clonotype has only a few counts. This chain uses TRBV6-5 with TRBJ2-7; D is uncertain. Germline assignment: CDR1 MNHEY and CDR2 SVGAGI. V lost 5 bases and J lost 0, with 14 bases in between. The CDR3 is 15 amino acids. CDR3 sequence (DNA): TGTGCCAGCAGTCTTCAGGACGGTGCCTCCTACGAGCAGTACTTC. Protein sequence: CASSLQDGASYEQYF.

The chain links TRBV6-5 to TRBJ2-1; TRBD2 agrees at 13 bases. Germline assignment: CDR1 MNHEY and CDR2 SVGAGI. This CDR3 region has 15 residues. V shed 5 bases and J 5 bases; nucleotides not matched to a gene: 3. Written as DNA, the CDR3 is TGTGCCAGCAGTCGGGGACTAGCGGGACACAATGAGCAGTTCTTC. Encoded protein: CASSRGLAGHNEQFF.